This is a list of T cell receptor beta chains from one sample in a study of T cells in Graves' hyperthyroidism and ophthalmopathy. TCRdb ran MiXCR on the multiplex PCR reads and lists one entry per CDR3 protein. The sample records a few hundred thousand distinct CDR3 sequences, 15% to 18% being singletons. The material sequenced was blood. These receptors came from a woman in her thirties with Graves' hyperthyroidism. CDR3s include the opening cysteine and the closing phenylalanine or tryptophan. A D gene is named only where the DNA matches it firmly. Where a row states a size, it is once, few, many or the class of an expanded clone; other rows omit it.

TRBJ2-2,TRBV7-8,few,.,TGTGCCAGCAGCCAACCGGGGTCCGATACCGGGGAGCTGTTTTTT,CASSQPGSDTGELFF
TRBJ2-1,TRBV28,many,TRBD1,TGTGCCAGCAGGGGACAGGTCGAGCAGTTCTTC,CASRGQVEQFF
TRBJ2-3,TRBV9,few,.,TGTGCCAGCAGCGTAGGCAGAGGAGGGTCGGCCCCAGATACGCAGTATTTT,CASSVGRGGSAPDTQYF
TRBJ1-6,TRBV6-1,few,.,TGTGCCAGCAGTCCTATATTACAGGGTTGGATCAACAATTCACCCCTCCACTTT,CASSPILQGWINNSPLHF
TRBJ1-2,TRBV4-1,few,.,TGCGCCAGCAGCCCCTCCTCCAGAACTAACTATGGCTACACCTTC,CASSPSSRTNYGYTF
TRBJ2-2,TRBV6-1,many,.,TGTGCCAGCAGCAGACCGAACACCGGGGAGCTGTTTTTT,CASSRPNTGELFF
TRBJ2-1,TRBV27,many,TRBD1,TGTGCCAGCAGTTTATTCTGGACAGGGCAGGATGAGCAGTTCTTC,CASSLFWTGQDEQFF
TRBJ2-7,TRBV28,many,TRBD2,TGTGCCAGCAGCCTCCGGGGAGCGGGAGGGGCCGAGCAGTACTTC,CASSLRGAGGAEQYF
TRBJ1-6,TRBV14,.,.,TGTGCCAGCAGCCTACAGTACGGGACAAATAATTCACCCCTCCACTTT,CASSLQYGTNNSPLHF
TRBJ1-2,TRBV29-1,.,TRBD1,TGCAGCGTTGATTCCCTAGGACAGGGTAGGGGGAGTAACTATGGCTACACCTTC,CSVDSLGQGRGSNYGYTF
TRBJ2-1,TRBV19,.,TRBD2,TGTGCCAGTAGTAGGGCTAGCGGGAGGGCCTCGTTGGTGTACAATGAGCAGTTCTTC,CASSRASGRASLVYNEQFF
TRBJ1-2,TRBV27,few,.,TGTGCCAGCAGTTTACGTGGAGGGCAATCATATGGCTACACCTTC,CASSLRGGQSYGYTF
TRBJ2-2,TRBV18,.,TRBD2,TGTGCCAGCTCGCCCGGGGCGGGAGACACCGGGGAGCTGTTTTTT,CASSPGAGDTGELFF
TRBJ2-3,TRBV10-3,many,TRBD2,TGTGCCATCAGTGAGTCTCGGGTGGGACTAGCGGGAGATACGCAGTATTTT,CAISESRVGLAGDTQYF
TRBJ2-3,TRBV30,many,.,TGTGCCTGGAGTGTACCTGGGATCCGCACAGATACGCAGTATTTT,CAWSVPGIRTDTQYF
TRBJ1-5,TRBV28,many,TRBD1,TGTGCCAGCAGTTCAGGGGGTCGGTATCAGCCCCAGCATTTT,CASSSGGRYQPQHF
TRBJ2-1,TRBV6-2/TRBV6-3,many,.,TGTGCCAGCAGTCATCAGTCAGGACACTCCTACAATGAGCAGTTCTTC,CASSHQSGHSYNEQFF
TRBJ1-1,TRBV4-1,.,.,TGCGCCAGCAGCCAGGTTTCTCACAACACTGAAGCTTTCTTT,CASSQVSHNTEAFF
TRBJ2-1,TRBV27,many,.,TGTGCCAGCAGTTTGGGCAGCAACAATGAGCAGTTCTTC,CASSLGSNNEQFF
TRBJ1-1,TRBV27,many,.,TGTGCCAGCAGTTTAAAGGGGGAAAACACTGAAGCTTTCTTT,CASSLKGENTEAFF
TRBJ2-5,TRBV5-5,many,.,TGTGCCAGCAGCACCCTTACAGGGTTCCAAGAGACCCAGTACTTC,CASSTLTGFQETQYF
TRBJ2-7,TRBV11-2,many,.,TGTGCCAGCAGCTTAGATGTTGACAGGTTTTTCTACGAGCAGTACTTC,CASSLDVDRFFYEQYF
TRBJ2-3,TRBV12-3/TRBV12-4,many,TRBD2,TGTGCCAGCAGCCCCAGAGGGGGAGCGGGAGAGAGGCAGTATTTT,CASSPRGGAGERQYF
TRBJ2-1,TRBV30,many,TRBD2,TGTGCCTGGAGTATCGGGACTAGCTTGTACAATGAGCAGTTCTTC,CAWSIGTSLYNEQFF
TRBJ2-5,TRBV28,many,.,TGTGCCAGCAGTTTATATGGGGCGAGTACACGGGAGGAGACCCAGTACTTC,CASSLYGASTREETQYF
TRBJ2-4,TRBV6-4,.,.,TGTGCCAGCAGGGAGATCGGGGGTCACAGAAACATTCAGTACTTC,CASREIGGHRNIQYF
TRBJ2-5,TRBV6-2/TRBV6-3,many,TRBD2,TGTGCCAGCAGTTACGGGACTAGCGGGACGGAGACCCAGTACTTC,CASSYGTSGTETQYF
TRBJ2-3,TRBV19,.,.,TGTGCCAGTAAAGAGTGGGACGGATCCACAGATACGCAGTATTTT,CASKEWDGSTDTQYF
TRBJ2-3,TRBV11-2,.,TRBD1,TGTGCCAGCAGCGGGGTCGGACAGGGGCAAGATACGCAGTATTTT,CASSGVGQGQDTQYF
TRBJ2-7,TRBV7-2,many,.,TGTGCCAGCAGCTTAGTTGTAACCTCCTACGAGCAGTACTTC,CASSLVVTSYEQYF
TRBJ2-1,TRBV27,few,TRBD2,TGTGCCAGCAGGGAAGCGGGACGGTACAATGAGCAGTTCTTC,CASREAGRYNEQFF
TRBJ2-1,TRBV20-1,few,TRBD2,TGCAGTGCTAGAGGACTAGCGGGGATGCCTGGTTACAATGAGCAGTTCTTC,CSARGLAGMPGYNEQFF
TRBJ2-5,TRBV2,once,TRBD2,TGTGCCAGCAGTGAGGGTAGCGGGATCCAAGAGACCCAGTACTTC,CASSEGSGIQETQYF
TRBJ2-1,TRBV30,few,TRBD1,TGTGCCTGGAGTGGGACAGGAAGCTCCTACAATGAGCAGTTCTTC,CAWSGTGSSYNEQFF
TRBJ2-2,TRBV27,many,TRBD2,TGTGCCAGCAGTAGCATGACTAGCGGGAGGGCGAACACCGGGGAGCTGTTTTTT,CASSSMTSGRANTGELFF
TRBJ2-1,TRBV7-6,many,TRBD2,TGTGCCAGCAGCTCCCCGACTAGCGGGAGTGGTACCTACAATGAGCAGTTCTTC,CASSSPTSGSGTYNEQFF
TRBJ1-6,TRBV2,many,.,TGTGCCAGCAAGGGCTCCTATAATTCACCCCTCCACTTT,CASKGSYNSPLHF
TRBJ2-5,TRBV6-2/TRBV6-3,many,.,TGTGCCAGCAGCCCGTCGGCCACCCCAGAGACCCAGTACTTC,CASSPSATPETQYF
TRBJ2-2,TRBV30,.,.,TGTGCCTGGAGTGTACCCGGCTTCCCCGGGGAGCTGTTTTTT,CAWSVPGFPGELFF
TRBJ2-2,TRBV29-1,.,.,TGCAGCGTTGACGGGGGTAACACCGGGGAGCTGTTTTTT,CSVDGGNTGELFF
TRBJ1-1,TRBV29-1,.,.,TGCAGCGTTGAAGTCCCGGGGGTTGAAGCTTTCTTT,CSVEVPGVEAFF
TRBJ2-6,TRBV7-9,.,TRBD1,TGTGCCAGCAGCGGGGGGACAGGGGGCGCTGGGGCCAACGTCCTGACTTTC,CASSGGTGGAGANVLTF
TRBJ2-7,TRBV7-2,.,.,TGTGCCAGCAGCTCCATACCTGGGGAAATCTACGAGCAGTACTTC,CASSSIPGEIYEQYF
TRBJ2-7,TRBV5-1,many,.,TGCGCCAGCAGCTTGGAGGGACGAAGGTCCTACGAGCAGTACTTC,CASSLEGRRSYEQYF
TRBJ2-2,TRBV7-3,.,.,TGTGCCAGCAGAGAGGGGTCCGGGGAGCTGTTTTTT,CASREGSGELFF
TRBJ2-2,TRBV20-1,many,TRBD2,TGCAGTGCGCGGCGGGCTAGCGGGAGTCCCGGGGAGCTGTTTTTT,CSARRASGSPGELFF
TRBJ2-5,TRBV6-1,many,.,TGTGCCAGCAGTTCCCCGGGACGGTCTCCTGAGACCCAGTACTTC,CASSSPGRSPETQYF
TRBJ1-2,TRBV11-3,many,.,TGTGCCAGCAGCCGGGGCCCTAACAGGGATAACGCTGGCTACACCTTC,CASSRGPNRDNAGYTF
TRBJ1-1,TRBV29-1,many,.,TGCAGCGTCACTTATGCGGAACTGATGAACACTGAAGCTTTCTTT,CSVTYAELMNTEAFF